This TCR beta chain derives from a study of blood T cell repertoires in COVID-19. Study background: From the United States, Italy and Spain came samples of acute and convalescent COVID-19.

As handled by the study authors: Amplified reference gene primers provided the basis for estimating nucleated cell counts. Measured with immunoSEQ multiplex PCR; TCRdb has only the in-frame clones, and not every one. V, J and clone size reflect that table, while D and trimming were determined from the DNA. The sample records roughly 190,000 clones, around 82% being singletons. Germline CDR1 and CDR2: SEHNR and FQNEAQ (reference sequence). V was trimmed by 5 bases and J by 1 base, leaving 14 bases between them. There are 15 residues in the CDR3. The receptor's source is a man in his fifties with active or convalescent COVID-19. This chain connects TRBV7-9 to TRBJ1-1, with D tentatively TRBD1 (5 bases). Sequencing was carried out using peripheral blood. The CDR3 DNA sequence: TGTGCCAGCAGCCCCTTTGGAGACAGGAACACTGAAGCTTTCTTT. This gives the protein CASSPFGDRNTEAFF.